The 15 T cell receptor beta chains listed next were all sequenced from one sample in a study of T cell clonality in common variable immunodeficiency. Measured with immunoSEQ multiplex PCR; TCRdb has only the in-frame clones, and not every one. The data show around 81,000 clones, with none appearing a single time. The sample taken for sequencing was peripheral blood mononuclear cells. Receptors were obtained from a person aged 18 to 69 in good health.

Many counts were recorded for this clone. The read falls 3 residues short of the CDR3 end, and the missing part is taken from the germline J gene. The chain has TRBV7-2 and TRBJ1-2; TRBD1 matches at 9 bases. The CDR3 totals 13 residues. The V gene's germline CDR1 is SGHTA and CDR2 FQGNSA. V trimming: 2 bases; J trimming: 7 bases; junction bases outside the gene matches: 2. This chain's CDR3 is CASSLWGQGGYTF. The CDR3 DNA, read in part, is TGTGCCAGCAGCTTATGGGGACAGGGTGGC.

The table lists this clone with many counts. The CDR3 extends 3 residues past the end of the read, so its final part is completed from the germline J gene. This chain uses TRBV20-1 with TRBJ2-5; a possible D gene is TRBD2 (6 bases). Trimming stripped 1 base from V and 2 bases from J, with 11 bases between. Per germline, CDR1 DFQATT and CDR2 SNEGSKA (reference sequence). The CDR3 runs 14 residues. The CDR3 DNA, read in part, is TGCAGTGCTAGAGCCGGGGGAAAACAAGAGACC. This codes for CSARAGGKQET. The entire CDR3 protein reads CSARAGGKQETQYF.

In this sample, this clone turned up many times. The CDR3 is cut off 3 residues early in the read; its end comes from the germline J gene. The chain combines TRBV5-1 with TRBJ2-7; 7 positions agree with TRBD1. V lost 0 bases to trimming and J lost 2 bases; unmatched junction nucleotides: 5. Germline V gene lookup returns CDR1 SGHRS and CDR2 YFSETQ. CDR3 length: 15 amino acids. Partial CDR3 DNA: TGCGCCAGCAGCTTGGTGGGACAGAAAACCTACGAG. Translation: CASSLVGQKTYE. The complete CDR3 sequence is CASSLVGQKTYEQYF.

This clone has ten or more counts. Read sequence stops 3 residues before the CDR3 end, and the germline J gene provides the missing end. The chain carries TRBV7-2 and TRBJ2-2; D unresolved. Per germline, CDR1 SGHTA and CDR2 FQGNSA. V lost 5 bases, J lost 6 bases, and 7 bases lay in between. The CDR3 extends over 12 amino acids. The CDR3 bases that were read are TGTGCCAGCAGCATAGGGCCCGGGGAG. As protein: CASSIGPGE. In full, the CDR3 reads CASSIGPGELFF.

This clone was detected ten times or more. CDR3 DNA (partial): TGTGCCAGTAACCTAGCGGGAGACTACAATGAG. Protein sequence: CASNLAGDYNE. The full CDR3 protein reads CASNLAGDYNEQFF. The J gene is TRBJ2-1, the V gene TRBV19; 10 bases match TRBD2. The CDR3 end falls 3 residues outside the read, so it is completed with the germline J gene. CDR3 length equals 14 residues. The J segment lost 3 bases and the V segment lost 7 bases, leaving 3 bases of the junction unmatched. From germline, CDR1 is LNHDA and CDR2 SQIVND (reference sequence).

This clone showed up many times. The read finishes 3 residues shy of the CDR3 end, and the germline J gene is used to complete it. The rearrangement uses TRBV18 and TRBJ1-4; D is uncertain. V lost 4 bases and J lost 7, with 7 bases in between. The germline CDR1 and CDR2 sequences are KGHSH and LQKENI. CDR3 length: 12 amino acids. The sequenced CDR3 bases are TGTGCCAGCTCACTACAGTCTGAAAAA. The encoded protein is CASSLQSEK. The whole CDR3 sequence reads CASSLQSEKLFF.

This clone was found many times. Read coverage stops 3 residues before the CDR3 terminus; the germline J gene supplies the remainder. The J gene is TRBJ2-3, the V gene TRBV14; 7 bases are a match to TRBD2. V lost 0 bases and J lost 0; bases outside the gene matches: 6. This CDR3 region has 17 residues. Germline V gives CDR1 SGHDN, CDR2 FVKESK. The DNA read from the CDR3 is TGTGCCAGCAGCCAAGAGAGGCTAGCGGCTAGCACAGATACG. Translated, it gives CASSQERLAASTDT. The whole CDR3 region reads CASSQERLAASTDTQYF. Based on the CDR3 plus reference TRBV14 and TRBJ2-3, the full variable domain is EAGVTQFPSHSVIEKGQTVTLRCDPISGHDNLYWYRRVMGKEIKFLLHFVKESKQDESGMPNNRFLAERTGGTYSTLKVQPAELEDSGVYFCASSQERLAASTDTQYFGPGTRLTVL.

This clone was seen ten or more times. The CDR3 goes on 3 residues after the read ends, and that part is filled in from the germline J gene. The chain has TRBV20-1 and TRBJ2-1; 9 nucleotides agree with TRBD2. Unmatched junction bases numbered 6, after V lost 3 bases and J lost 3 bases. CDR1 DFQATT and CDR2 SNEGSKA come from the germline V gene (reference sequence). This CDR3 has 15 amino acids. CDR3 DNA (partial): TGCAGTGCTAGGCCCCTAGCGGGATTCTACAATGAG. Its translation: CSARPLAGFYNE. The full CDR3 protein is CSARPLAGFYNEQFF.

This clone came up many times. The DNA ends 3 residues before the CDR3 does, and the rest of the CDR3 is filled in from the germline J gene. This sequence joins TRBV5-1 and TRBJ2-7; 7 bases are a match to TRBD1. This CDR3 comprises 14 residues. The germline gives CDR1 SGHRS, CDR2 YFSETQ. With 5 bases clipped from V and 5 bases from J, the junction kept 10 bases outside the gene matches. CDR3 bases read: TGCGCCAGCAGTTATGGACAGGTTGAAAACGAG. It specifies CASSYGQVENE. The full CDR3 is CASSYGQVENEQYF.

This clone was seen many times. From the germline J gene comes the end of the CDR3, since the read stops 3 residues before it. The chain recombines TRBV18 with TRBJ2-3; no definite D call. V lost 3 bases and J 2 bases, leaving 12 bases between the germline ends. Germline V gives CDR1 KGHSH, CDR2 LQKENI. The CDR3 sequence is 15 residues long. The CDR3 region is CASSPGAGSTDTQYF. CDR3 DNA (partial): TGTGCCAGCTCACCCGGAGCAGGTTCCACAGATACG.

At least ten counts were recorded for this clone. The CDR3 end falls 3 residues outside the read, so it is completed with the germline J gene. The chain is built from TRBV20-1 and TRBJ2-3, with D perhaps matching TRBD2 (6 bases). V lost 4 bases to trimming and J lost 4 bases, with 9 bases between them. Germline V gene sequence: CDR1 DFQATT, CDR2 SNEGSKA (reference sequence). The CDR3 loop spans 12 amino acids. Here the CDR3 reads CSATLAADTQYF. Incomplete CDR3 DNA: TGCAGTGCTACCTTAGCGGCAGATACG.

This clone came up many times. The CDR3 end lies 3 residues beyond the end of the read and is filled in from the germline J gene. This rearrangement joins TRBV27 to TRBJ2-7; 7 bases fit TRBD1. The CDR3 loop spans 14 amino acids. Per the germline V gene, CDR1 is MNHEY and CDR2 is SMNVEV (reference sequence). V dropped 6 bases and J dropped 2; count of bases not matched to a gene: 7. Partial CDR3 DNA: TGTGCCAGCAGATTGACAGGGCCCACCTACGAG. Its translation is CASRLTGPTYE. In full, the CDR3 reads CASRLTGPTYEQYF.

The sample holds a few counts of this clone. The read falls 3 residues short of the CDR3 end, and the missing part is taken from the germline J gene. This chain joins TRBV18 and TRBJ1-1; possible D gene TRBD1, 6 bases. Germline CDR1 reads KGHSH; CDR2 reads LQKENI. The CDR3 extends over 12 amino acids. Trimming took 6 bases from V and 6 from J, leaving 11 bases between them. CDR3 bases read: TGTGCCAGCTCGCGAGACAGGTCTGAA. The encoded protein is CASSRDRSE. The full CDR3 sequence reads CASSRDRSEAFF.

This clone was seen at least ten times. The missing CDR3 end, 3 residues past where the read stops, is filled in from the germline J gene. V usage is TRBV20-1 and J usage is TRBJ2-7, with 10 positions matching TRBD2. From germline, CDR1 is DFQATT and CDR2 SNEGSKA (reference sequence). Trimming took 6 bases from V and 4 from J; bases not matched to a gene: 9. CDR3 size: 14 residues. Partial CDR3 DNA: TGCAGTGCCGTAACTAGCGGGGCCTTTTACGAG. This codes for CSAVTSGAFYE. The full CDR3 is CSAVTSGAFYEQYF.

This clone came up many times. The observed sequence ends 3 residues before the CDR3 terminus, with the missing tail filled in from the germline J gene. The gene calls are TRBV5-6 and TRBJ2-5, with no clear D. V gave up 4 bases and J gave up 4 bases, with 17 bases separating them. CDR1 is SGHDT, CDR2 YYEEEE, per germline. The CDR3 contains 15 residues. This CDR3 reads CASSPPGGLRETQYF. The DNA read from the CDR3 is TGTGCCAGCAGCCCGCCCGGCGGCTTAAGAGAGACC.